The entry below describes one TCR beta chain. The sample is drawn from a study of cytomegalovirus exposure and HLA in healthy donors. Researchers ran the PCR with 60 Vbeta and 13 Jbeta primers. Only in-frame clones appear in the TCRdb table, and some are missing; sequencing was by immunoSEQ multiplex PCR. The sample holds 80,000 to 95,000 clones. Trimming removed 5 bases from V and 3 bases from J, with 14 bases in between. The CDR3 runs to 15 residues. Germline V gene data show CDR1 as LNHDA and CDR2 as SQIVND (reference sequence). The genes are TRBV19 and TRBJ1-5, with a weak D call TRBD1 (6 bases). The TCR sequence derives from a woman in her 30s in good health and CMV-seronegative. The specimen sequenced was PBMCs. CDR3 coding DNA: TGTGCCAGTAGTCCGTCTCGACAGGTCAATCAGCCCCAGCATTTT. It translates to CASSPSRQVNQPQHF.